This T cell receptor (beta chain) was recovered during a study of blood T cell repertoires in COVID-19. Some clones are missing from TCRdb's copy, which holds only in-frame ones; the method was immunoSEQ multiplex PCR. The sample consists of 380,000 or so clones, roughly 90% of them appearing once. CDR1 and CDR2 (germline): SGHTA, FQGTGA. The CDR3 totals 15 residues. V dropped 2 bases and J dropped 6 bases, with 13 bases sitting between them. The rearrangement links TRBV7-3 to TRBJ2-2; D possibly corresponds to TRBD1 (5 bases). This TCR came from a woman in her 30s with acute COVID-19. What was sequenced was PBMCs or T cells enriched from blood (not recorded which). In DNA form, the CDR3 reads TGTGCCAGCAGCTTATCGCAGGGATCGGCCGGGGAGCTGTTTTTT. It translates to CASSLSQGSAGELFF.